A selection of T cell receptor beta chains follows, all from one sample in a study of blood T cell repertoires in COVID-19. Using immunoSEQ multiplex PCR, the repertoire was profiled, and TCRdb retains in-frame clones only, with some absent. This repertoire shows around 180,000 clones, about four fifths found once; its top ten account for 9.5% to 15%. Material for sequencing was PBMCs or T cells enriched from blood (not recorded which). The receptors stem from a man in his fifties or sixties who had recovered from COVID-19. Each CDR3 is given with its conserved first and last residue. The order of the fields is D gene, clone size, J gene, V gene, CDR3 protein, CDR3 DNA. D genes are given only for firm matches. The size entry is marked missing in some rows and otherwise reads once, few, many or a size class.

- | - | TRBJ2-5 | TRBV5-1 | CASSSQETQYF | TGCGCCAGCAGCTCACAAGAGACCCAGTACTTC
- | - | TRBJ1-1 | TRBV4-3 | CASSQDSRGNTEAFF | TGCGCCAGCAGCCAAGATTCCAGGGGGAACACTGAAGCTTTCTTT
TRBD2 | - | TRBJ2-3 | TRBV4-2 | CASSHNVERGTDTQYF | TGTGCCAGCAGCCATAATGTGGAGCGGGGTACAGATACGCAGTATTTT
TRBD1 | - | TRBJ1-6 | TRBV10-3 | CAASGTGDSPLHF | TGTGCCGCATCCGGGACAGGGGATTCACCCCTCCACTTT
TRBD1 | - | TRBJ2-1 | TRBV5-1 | CASSPGTGGNEQFF | TGCGCCAGCAGCCCGGGGACAGGGGGCAATGAGCAGTTCTTC
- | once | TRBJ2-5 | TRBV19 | CASSIAGETQYF | TGTGCCAGTAGTATAGCAGGGGAGACCCAGTACTTC
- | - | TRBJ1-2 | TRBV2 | CASTLGEWEGRMSGYTF | TGTGCCAGCACCCTCGGGGAGTGGGAAGGTAGGATGTCTGGCTACACCTTC
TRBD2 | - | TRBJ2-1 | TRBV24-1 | CATSDLFPAGGLGEQFF | TGTGCCACCAGTGATTTGTTTCCAGCGGGGGGGCTAGGTGAGCAGTTCTTC
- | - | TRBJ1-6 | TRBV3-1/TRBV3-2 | CASSHSDSNSPLHF | TGTGCCAGCAGCCATAGTGACTCCAATTCACCCCTCCACTTT
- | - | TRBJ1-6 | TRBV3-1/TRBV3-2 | CASSQDDAGSNSPLHF | TGTGCCAGCAGCCAAGATGACGCGGGAAGTAATTCACCCCTCCACTTT
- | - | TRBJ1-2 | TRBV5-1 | CASRAGAVDYGYTF | TGCGCCAGCCGTGCAGGGGCGGTAGACTATGGCTACACCTTC
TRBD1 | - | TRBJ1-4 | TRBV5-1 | CASSLRGHNEKLFF | TGCGCCAGCAGCCTTAGGGGGCATAATGAAAAACTGTTTTTT
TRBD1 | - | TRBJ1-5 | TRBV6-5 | CASSHPGTVNQPQHF | TGTGCCAGCAGTCACCCTGGGACAGTCAATCAGCCCCAGCATTTT